One and the same sample provided the 21 T cell receptor beta chains below, sequenced in a study of cytomegalovirus exposure and HLA in healthy donors. It was with 60 Vbeta and 13 Jbeta primers that the PCR ran. This table comes from immunoSEQ multiplex PCR, and its TCRdb copy is limited to in-frame clones, with some not included. The sample lists about 110,000 clones; roughly four fifths were seen once. The sample comprised PBMCs. The receptors originated from a man aged 50 or older in good health and CMV-seronegative.

CDR3 residues: CSAGTPNIQYF. CDR3 DNA: TGCAGTGCTGGGACACCCAACATTCAGTACTTC. The chain joins TRBV20-1 to TRBJ2-4; possible D gene TRBD1, 6 bases. The V and J ends lost 5 bases and 7 bases respectively, with 9 bases between them. Germline V gene data show CDR1 as DFQATT and CDR2 as SNEGSKA (reference sequence). The length of the CDR3 is 11 residues.

V usage is TRBV7-9 and J usage is TRBJ1-1, with D unclear. Trimming cost V 8 bases and J 3 bases, with 19 bases left between them. In germline, CDR1 is SEHNR, CDR2 FQNEAQ (reference sequence). The CDR3 is 15 amino acids. CDR3 amino acids: CASHRGSERYTEAFF. CDR3 nucleotide sequence: TGTGCCAGCCACAGAGGGAGTGAGAGGTACACTGAAGCTTTCTTT.

The chain is built from TRBV7-2 and TRBJ1-5; D gene ambiguous. Trimming removed 5 bases at V and 13 bases at J, with 15 bases between. Germline lookup yields CDR1 SGHTA and CDR2 FQGNSA. CDR3 length: 12 residues. This CDR3 is CASSRPGGPQHF. The CDR3 DNA is TGTGCCAGCAGCCGCCCGGGAGGTCCTCAGCATTTT.

The chain links TRBV28 to TRBJ2-5, with TRBD2 matching 13 bases. The CDR3 contains 14 residues. CDR1 and CDR2 from the germline V gene are MDHEN and SYDVKM. The V segment lost 8 bases and the J segment 4 bases; nucleotides outside the gene matches: 4. CDR3 amino acids: CASGLAGEVETQYF. CDR3 DNA sequence: TGTGCCAGCGGACTAGCGGGGGAGGTAGAGACCCAGTACTTC. The full variable domain, its missing parts supplied by reference TRBV28 and TRBJ2-5, is DVKVTQSSRYLVKRTGEKVFLECVQDMDHENMFWYRQDPGLGLRLIYFSYDVKMKEKGDIPEGYSVSREKKERFSLILESASTNQTSMYLCASGLAGEVETQYFGPGTRLLVL.

This chain joins TRBV18 and TRBJ2-1; tentatively, D is TRBD2 (6 bases). Trimming removed 3 bases at V and 6 bases at J, with 15 bases between. This CDR3 region has 15 residues. The germline V gene encodes CDR1 KGHSH and CDR2 LQKENI. The CDR3 DNA follows: TGTGCCAGCTCACCCGGGGGAGAGGGGCTCAATGAGCAGTTCTTC. As protein: CASSPGGEGLNEQFF.

The chain carries TRBV6-1 and TRBJ1-5; tentatively, D is TRBD1 (5 bases). CDR1 is MNHNS and CDR2 is SASEGT in the germline V gene. This CDR3 is built from 13 residues. CDR3 in amino acids: CAALLTDNQPQHF. In nucleotides, the CDR3 is TGTGCGGCCCTCTTGACAGACAATCAGCCCCAGCATTTT.

The chain recombines TRBV18 with TRBJ1-4; TRBD1 matches 8 bases. V was clipped by 5 bases and J by 8 bases; unmatched bases: 4. Germline lookup yields CDR1 KGHSH and CDR2 LQKENI. The CDR3 sequence is 13 residues long. The CDR3 DNA is TGTGCCAGCTCAACCAGGGGGCCCGAAAAACTGTTTTTT. Protein: CASSTRGPEKLFF.

V usage is TRBV25-1 and J usage is TRBJ1-5; D not resolved. The V end was cut by 4 bases, the J end by 3 bases, with 16 bases between. CDR3 length: 16 residues. Germline V gene lookup returns CDR1 MGHDK and CDR2 SYGVNS. In DNA, the CDR3 is TGTGCCAGCAGTGCCCCAGGTGGGCAAGACAATCAGCCCCAGCATTTT. This encodes CASSAPGGQDNQPQHF.

CDR3 nucleotides: TGTGCCAGCAAAAAACCAGGTAACACTGAAGCTTTCTTT. Its translation: CASKKPGNTEAFF. The J gene is TRBJ1-1, the V gene TRBV6-6; no firm D call. The germline V gene encodes CDR1 MNHNY and CDR2 SVGAGI (reference sequence). There are 13 residues in the CDR3. Trimming removed 7 bases from V and 2 bases from J, with 11 bases in between.

This clone was seen a handful of times. The J gene is TRBJ1-1, the V gene TRBV9; D may be TRBD1 (5 bases). V was clipped by 0 bases and J by 0 bases, with 9 bases between them. The germline V gene has CDR1 SGDLS and CDR2 YYNGEE. This CDR3 region has 15 residues. The CDR3 nucleotides read TGTGCCAGCAGCGTAGAAGGGGTGGTGAACACTGAAGCTTTCTTT. Protein sequence: CASSVEGVVNTEAFF.

This clone was seen only a few times. This chain joins TRBV19 and TRBJ2-5; 13 nucleotides agree with TRBD2. Per germline, CDR1 LNHDA and CDR2 SQIVND (reference sequence). V dropped 6 bases and J dropped 2; count of bases not matched to a gene: 3. The CDR3 loop spans 15 amino acids. CDR3: CASRKTSGGQETQYF. The CDR3 DNA reads as TGTGCCAGTAGAAAGACTAGCGGGGGGCAAGAGACCCAGTACTTC.

The chain carries TRBV18 and TRBJ1-1; possible D gene TRBD1, 5 bases. The CDR3 runs 13 residues. CDR1 and CDR2 (germline): KGHSH, LQKENI. V was pared by 6 bases and J by 3 bases, with 11 bases between. CDR3 protein: CASSNRGDTEAFF. CDR3 coding DNA: TGTGCCAGCTCGAATCGGGGGGACACTGAAGCTTTCTTT. Combining the CDR3 with reference TRBV18 and TRBJ1-1 gives the whole variable domain NAGVMQNPRHLVRRRGQEARLRCSPMKGHSHVYWYRQLPEEGLKFMVYLQKENIIDESGMPKERFSAEFPKEGPSILRIQQVVRGDSAAYFCASSNRGDTEAFFGQGTRLTVV.

The chain has TRBV5-1 and TRBJ2-1; TRBD2 agrees at 9 bases. CDR1 and CDR2 from the germline V gene are SGHRS and YFSETQ. The ends lost 2 bases at V and 6 bases at J; junction bases unmatched: 9. This CDR3 is 16 amino acids long. As DNA, the CDR3 is TGCGCCAGCAGCTTATTCGGCGGGGGGGCAGTCAATGAGCAGTTCTTC. The encoded protein is CASSLFGGGAVNEQFF.

Concerning this clone: An end of the junction does not agree with germline; a read error may underlie this. This specimen includes other DNA sequences encoding the same CDR3. The chain carries TRBV7-8 and TRBJ1-4; maybe TRBD1 (5 bases). Germline lookup yields CDR1 SGHVS and CDR2 FQNEAQ. The CDR3 has 15 residues. The CDR3 DNA sequence: TGTGCCAGCAGCCGCGCCCGGGGGACTAATGAAAAACTGTTCTTT. Translated: CASSRARGTNEKLFF.

The chain combines TRBV5-1 with TRBJ2-1; D is possibly TRBD2 (6 bases). Germline loops: CDR1 SGHRS, CDR2 YFSETQ. The CDR3 sequence is 16 residues long. Trimming took off 4 bases at V and 5 bases at J, with 19 bases between the two ends. In nucleotides, the CDR3 is TGCGCCAGCAGCGGGAATGAGGGAGGCGGGGACAATGAGCAGTTCTTC. It encodes CASSGNEGGGDNEQFF.

V gene TRBV5-4 combines with J gene TRBJ1-1, with D uncertain. Germline values: CDR1 SGHNT, CDR2 YYREEE (reference sequence). V gave up 4 bases and J gave up 2 bases, with 6 bases separating them. The CDR3 contains 12 residues. The CDR3, as DNA: TGTGCCAGCAGCGCGACAAACACTGAAGCTTTCTTT. Translation: CASSATNTEAFF.

This clone showed up just a few times. The rearrangement uses TRBV28 and TRBJ2-7; TRBD1 might be the D (6 bases). With 8 bases removed from V and 5 bases from J, the gap between germline ends came to 22 bases. This CDR3 comprises 15 residues. CDR1 is MDHEN and CDR2 is SYDVKM in the germline V gene. Here the CDR3 DNA reads TGTGCCAGCGCCCTGCAGGGGTTCGTCATCGACGAGCAGTACTTC. It encodes CASALQGFVIDEQYF.

This clone was recorded a few times. This chain connects TRBV30 to TRBJ2-5; D may be TRBD1 (5 bases). The CDR3 has 13 residues. V was pared by 0 bases and J by 5 bases, with 10 bases between. The V gene's germline CDR1 is GTSNPN and CDR2 SVGIG (reference sequence). The DNA of the CDR3 is TGTGCCTGGAGTGTTGGGGCGCGGGAGACCCAGTACTTC. Protein product: CAWSVGARETQYF.

The V call is TRBV18, the J call TRBJ2-1, with 9 bases fitting TRBD1. J gave up 7 bases and V 1 base, and 2 bases lay outside the gene matches. The CDR3 covers 14 residues. Looked up from germline, CDR1 is KGHSH and CDR2 is LQKENI. The CDR3 sequence is CASSPRDRDNEQFF. The CDR3 DNA sequence: TGTGCCAGCTCACCACGGGACAGGGATAATGAGCAGTTCTTC.

The chain employs TRBV19 and TRBJ1-1, with a possible D match to TRBD1 (5 bases). CDR3 size: 16 residues. The V gene lost 8 bases and the J gene lost 0 bases, with 19 bases spanning the gap. Germline V gives CDR1 LNHDA, CDR2 SQIVND (reference sequence). This CDR3 reads CASERGGVRMNTEAFF. CDR3 coding DNA: TGTGCCAGTGAACGGGGCGGGGTCAGGATGAACACTGAAGCTTTCTTT.

The V gene is TRBV28, the J gene TRBJ2-7; 10 bases are shared with TRBD1. There are 16 residues in the CDR3. The V and J ends lost 4 bases and 2 bases, in that order; junction bases with no gene match: 8. Germline CDR1 MDHEN, CDR2 SYDVKM. The CDR3 spells CASSSPGQGSTYEQYV. In DNA form, the CDR3 reads TGTGCCAGCAGTTCCCCGGGACAGGGGAGCACCTACGAGCAGTACGTC.